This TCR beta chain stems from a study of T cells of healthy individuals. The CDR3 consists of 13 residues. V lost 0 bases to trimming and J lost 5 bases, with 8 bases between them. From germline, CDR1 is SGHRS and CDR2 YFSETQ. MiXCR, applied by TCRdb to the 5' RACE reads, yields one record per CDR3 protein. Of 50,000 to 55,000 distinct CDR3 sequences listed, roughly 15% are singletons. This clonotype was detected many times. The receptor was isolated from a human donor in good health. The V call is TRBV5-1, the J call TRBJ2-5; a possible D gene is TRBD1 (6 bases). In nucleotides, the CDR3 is TGCGCCAGCAGCTTGGACAGGGCTGAGACCCAGTACTTC. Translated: CASSLDRAETQYF.